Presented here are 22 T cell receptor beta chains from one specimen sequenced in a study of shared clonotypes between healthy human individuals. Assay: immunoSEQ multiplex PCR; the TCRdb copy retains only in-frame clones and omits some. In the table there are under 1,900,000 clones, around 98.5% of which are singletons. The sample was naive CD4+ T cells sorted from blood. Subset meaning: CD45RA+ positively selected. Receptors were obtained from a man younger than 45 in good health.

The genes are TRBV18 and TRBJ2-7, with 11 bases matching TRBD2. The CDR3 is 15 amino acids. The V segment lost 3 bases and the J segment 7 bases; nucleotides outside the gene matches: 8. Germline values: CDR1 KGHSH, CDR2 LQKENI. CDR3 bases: TGTGCCAGCTCACCCAAGACTAGCGGGACCACGGAGCAGTACTTC. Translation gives CASSPKTSGTTEQYF.

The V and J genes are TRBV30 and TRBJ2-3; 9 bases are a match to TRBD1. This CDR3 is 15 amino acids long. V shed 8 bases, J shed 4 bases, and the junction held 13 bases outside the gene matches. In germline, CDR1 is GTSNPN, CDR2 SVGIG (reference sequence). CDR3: CARQGGTGFADTQYF. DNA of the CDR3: TGTGCCCGGCAAGGAGGGACAGGGTTTGCAGATACGCAGTATTTT.

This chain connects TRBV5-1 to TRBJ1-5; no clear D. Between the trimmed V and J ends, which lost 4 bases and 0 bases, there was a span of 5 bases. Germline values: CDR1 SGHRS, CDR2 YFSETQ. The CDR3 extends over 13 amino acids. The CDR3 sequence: CASSPYSNQPQHF. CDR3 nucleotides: TGCGCCAGCAGCCCCTATAGCAATCAGCCCCAGCATTTT.

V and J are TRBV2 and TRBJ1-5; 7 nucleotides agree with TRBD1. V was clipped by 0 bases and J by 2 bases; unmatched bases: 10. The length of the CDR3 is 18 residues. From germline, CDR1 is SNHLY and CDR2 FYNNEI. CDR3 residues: CASSEALQGGLGNQPQHF. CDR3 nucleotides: TGTGCCAGCAGTGAAGCGCTTCAGGGGGGCCTTGGCAATCAGCCCCAGCATTTT.

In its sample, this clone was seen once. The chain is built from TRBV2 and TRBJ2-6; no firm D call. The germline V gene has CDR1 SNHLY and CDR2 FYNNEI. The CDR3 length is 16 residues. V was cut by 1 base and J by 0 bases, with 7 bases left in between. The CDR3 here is CASSEDIRSGANVLTF. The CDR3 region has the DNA TGTGCCAGCAGTGAAGACATCCGCTCTGGGGCCAACGTCCTGACTTTC.

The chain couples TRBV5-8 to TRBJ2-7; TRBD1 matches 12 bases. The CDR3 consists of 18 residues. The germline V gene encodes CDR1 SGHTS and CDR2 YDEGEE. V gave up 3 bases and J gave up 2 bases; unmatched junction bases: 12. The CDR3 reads CASSYQWGTGGDAYEQYF. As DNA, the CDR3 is TGTGCCAGCAGCTACCAGTGGGGGACAGGGGGCGACGCCTACGAGCAGTACTTC.

In nucleotides, the CDR3 is TGTGCCAGCAGAGTCCAGGGGCTCTATGGCTACACCTTC. It specifies CASRVQGLYGYTF. This sequence joins TRBV28 and TRBJ1-2, with D possibly being TRBD1 (6 bases). This CDR3 region has 13 residues. Germline V lookup: CDR1 MDHEN, CDR2 SYDVKM. Trimming took 6 bases from V and 4 from J, leaving 12 bases between them.

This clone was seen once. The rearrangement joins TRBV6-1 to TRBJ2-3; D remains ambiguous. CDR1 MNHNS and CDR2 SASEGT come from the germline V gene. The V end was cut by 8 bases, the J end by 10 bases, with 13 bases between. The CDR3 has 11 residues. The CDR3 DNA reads TGTGCCAGCCGACTTTCGCTCGCGCAGTATTTT. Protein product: CASRLSLAQYF.

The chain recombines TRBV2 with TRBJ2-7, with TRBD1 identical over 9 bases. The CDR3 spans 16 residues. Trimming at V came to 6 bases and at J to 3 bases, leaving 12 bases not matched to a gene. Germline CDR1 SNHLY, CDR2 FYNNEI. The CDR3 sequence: CASRVGPGQGIYEQYF. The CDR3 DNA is TGTGCCAGCAGGGTGGGACCGGGACAGGGCATCTACGAGCAGTACTTC.

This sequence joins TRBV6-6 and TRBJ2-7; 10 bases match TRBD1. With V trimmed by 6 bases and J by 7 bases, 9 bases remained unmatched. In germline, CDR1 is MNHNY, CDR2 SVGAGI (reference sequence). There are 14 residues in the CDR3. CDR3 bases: TGTGCCAGCAGCAAAATTGACAGGGGGCGTGAGCAGTACTTC. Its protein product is CASSKIDRGREQYF.

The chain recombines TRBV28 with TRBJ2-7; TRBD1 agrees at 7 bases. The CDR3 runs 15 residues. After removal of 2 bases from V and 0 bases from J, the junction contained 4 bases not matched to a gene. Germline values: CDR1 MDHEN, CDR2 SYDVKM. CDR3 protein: CASSLTGASSYEQYF. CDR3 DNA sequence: TGTGCCAGCAGTTTAACAGGGGCTAGCTCCTACGAGCAGTACTTC.

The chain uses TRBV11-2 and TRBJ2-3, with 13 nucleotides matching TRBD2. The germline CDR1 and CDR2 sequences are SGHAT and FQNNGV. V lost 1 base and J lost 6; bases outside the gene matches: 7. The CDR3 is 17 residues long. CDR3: CASSLAIGLAGEDTQYF. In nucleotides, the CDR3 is TGTGCCAGCAGCTTAGCGATAGGACTAGCGGGAGAGGATACGCAGTATTTT. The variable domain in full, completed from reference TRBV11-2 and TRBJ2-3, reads EAGVAQSPRYKIIEKRQSVAFWCNPISGHATLYWYQQILGQGPKLLIQFQNNGVVDDSQLPKDRFSAERLKGVDSTLKIQPAKLEDSAVYLCASSLAIGLAGEDTQYFGPGTRLTVL.

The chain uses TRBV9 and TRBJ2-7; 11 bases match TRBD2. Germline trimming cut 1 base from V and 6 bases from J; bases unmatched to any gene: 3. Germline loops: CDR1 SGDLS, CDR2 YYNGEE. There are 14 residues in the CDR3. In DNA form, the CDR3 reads TGTGCCAGCAGCGTAACTAGCGGGAGTGGCGAGCAGTACTTC. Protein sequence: CASSVTSGSGEQYF.

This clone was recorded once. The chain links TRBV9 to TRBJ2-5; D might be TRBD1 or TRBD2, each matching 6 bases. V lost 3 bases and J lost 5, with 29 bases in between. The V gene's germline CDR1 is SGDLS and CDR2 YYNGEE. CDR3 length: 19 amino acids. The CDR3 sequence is CASSARTVYRDFVVETQYF. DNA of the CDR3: TGTGCCAGCAGCGCCCGGACAGTTTACCGGGACTTTGTGGTGGAGACCCAGTACTTC.

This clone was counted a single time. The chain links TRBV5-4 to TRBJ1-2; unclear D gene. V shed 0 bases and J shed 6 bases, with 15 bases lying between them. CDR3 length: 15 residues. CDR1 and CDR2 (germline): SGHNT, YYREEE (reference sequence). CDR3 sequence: CASSLDHSLGDGYTF. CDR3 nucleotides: TGTGCCAGCAGCTTGGATCACAGCTTAGGTGATGGCTACACCTTC.

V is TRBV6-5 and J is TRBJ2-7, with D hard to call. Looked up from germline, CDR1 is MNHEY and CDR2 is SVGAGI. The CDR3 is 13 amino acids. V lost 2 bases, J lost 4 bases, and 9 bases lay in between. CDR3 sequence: CASSYPPEYEQYF. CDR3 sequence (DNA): TGTGCCAGCAGTTACCCTCCCGAATACGAGCAGTACTTC.

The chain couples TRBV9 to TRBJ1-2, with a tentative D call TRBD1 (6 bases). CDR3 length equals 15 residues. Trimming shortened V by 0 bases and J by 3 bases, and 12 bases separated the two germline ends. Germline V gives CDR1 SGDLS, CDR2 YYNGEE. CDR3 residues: CASSVGSRTDYGYTF. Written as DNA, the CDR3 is TGTGCCAGCAGCGTAGGGTCCCGGACAGACTATGGCTACACCTTC. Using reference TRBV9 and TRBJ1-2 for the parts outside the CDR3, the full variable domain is DSGVTQTPKHLITATGQRVTLRCSPRSGDLSVYWYQQSLDQGLQFLIQYYNGEERAKGNILERFSAQQFPDLHSELNLSSLELGDSALYFCASSVGSRTDYGYTFGSGTRLTVV.

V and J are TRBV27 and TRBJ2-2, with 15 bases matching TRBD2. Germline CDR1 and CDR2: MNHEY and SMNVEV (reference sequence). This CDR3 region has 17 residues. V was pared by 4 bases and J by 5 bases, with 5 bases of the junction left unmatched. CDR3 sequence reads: CASSSRTSGRDTGELFF. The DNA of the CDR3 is TGTGCCAGCAGTTCCCGGACTAGCGGGAGGGATACCGGGGAGCTGTTTTTT.

DNA for the CDR3: TGTGCCAGCAGCTTAGGCGTACCTCAGCCCCAGCATTTT. It is translated as CASSLGVPQPQHF. V gene TRBV7-2 combines with J gene TRBJ1-5; D gene unclear. V lost 1 base to trimming and J lost 6 bases, with 7 bases between them. The CDR3 loop spans 13 amino acids. From germline, CDR1 is SGHTA and CDR2 FQGNSA.

CDR3 DNA: TGCGCCAGCAGCGCGGGACAGGGGGCTTTAGGCTACGAGCAGTACTTC. This sequence encodes CASSAGQGALGYEQYF. This chain links TRBV5-1 with TRBJ2-7; 12 bases are a match to TRBD1. The CDR3 extends over 16 amino acids. Looked up from germline, CDR1 is SGHRS and CDR2 is YFSETQ. The trim removed 4 bases at V and 3 bases at J, leaving 8 bases unmatched.

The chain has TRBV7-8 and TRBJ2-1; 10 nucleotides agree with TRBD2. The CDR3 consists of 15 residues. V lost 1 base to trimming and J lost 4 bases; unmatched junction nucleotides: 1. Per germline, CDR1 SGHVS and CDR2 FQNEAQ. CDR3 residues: CASSLGSGRYNEQFF. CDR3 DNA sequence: TGTGCCAGCAGCTTAGGTAGCGGGAGGTACAATGAGCAGTTCTTC.

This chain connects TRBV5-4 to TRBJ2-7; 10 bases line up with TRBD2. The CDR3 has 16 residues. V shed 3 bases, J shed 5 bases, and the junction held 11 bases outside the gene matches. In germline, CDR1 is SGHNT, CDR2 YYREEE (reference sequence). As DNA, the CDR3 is TGTGCCAGCAGCTACAGTAGGCTAGCGGGAGACCACGAGCAGTACTTC. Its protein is CASSYSRLAGDHEQYF.